This T cell receptor beta chain was obtained from a study of blood T cell repertoires in COVID-19. Study at large: T cells, B-cell-depleted T cells, or PBMCs provided the cDNA or gDNA that served as material.

Data came from immunoSEQ multiplex PCR; TCRdb stores just in-frame clones and leaves some out. Of approximately 270,000 clones in the sample, under 95% were seen once. CDR1 SGHTA and CDR2 FQGTGA come from the germline V gene. The CDR3 length is 15 residues. V was cut by 1 base and J by 6 bases, with 13 bases left in between. This TCR was recovered from a middle-aged man who had been exposed to COVID-19. The chain joins TRBV7-3 to TRBJ2-1; D unresolved. The sample consisted of PBMCs or T cells enriched from blood (not recorded which). The CDR3 DNA reads as TGTGCCAGCAGCTTAAACCCCTATTACAGCAATGAGCAGTTCTTC. It specifies CASSLNPYYSNEQFF.